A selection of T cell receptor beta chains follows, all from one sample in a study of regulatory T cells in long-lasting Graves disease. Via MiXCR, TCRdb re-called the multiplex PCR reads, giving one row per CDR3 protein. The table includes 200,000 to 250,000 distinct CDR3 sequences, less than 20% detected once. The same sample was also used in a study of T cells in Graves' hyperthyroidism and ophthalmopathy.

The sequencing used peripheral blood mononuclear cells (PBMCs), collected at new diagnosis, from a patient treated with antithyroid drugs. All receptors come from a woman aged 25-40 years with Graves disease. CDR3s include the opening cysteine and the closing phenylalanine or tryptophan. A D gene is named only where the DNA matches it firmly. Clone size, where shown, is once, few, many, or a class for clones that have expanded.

CDR3: CASSLGPPGGTYEQYF
DNA: TGTGCTAGCAGCTTAGGCCCCCCGGGCGGGACCTACGAGCAGTACTTC
size: many
J: TRBJ2-7
V: TRBV7-7
D: .

CDR3: CASSILTGGTEAFF
DNA: TGCGCCAGCAGCATACTGACAGGGGGAACTGAAGCTTTCTTT
size: many
J: TRBJ1-1
V: TRBV5-1
D: TRBD1

CDR3: CASSEVRENYGYTF
DNA: TGTGCCAGCAGTGAAGTAAGGGAGAACTATGGCTACACCTTC
size: .
J: TRBJ1-2
V: TRBV2
D: .

CDR3: CSSSGRGTYEQYF
DNA: TGCAGTTCTAGCGGGAGGGGGACCTACGAGCAGTACTTC
size: .
J: TRBJ2-7
V: TRBV20-1
D: TRBD2

CDR3: CSVLGSDFGTANYGYTF
DNA: TGCAGCGTTTTAGGGTCTGATTTCGGGACGGCTAACTATGGCTACACCTTC
size: .
J: TRBJ1-2
V: TRBV29-1
D: .

CDR3: CASTKRGDETQYF
DNA: TGTGCCAGCACCAAAAGGGGGGATGAGACCCAGTACTTC
size: many
J: TRBJ2-5
V: TRBV9
D: .

CDR3: CASSRQFWGSSDSTGELFF
DNA: TGTGCCAGCAGTAGACAGTTTTGGGGTAGCAGCGATAGCACCGGGGAGCTGTTTTTT
size: many
J: TRBJ2-2
V: TRBV6-1
D: .

CDR3: CSHRESGANVLTF
DNA: TGCAGTCACCGGGAGTCCGGGGCCAACGTCCTGACTTTC
size: few
J: TRBJ2-6
V: TRBV20-1
D: .

CDR3: CASSVRDPYEQYF
DNA: TGCGCCAGCAGCGTCCGGGACCCCTACGAGCAGTACTTC
size: .
J: TRBJ2-7
V: TRBV4-1
D: .

CDR3: CASSLYGGANTEAFF
DNA: TGTGCCAGCAGTTTATATGGGGGTGCGAACACTGAAGCTTTCTTT
size: many
J: TRBJ1-1
V: TRBV28
D: .

CDR3: CAWSSRASGNTIYF
DNA: TGTGCCTGGAGTTCGCGAGCCTCTGGAAACACCATATATTTT
size: many
J: TRBJ1-3
V: TRBV30
D: .

CDR3: CASGLVQTGLGETQYF
DNA: TGTGCTAGTGGTTTGGTACAGACAGGGCTAGGGGAGACCCAGTACTTC
size: many
J: TRBJ2-5
V: TRBV12-5
D: TRBD1

CDR3: CASSALAGDGVGELFF
DNA: TGCGCCAGCAGCGCACTAGCGGGAGACGGCGTAGGGGAGCTGTTTTTT
size: many
J: TRBJ2-2
V: TRBV5-1
D: TRBD2

CDR3: CASSGRWATDTYNEQFF
DNA: TGTGCCAGCAGCGGCAGGTGGGCGACAGACACCTACAATGAGCAGTTCTTC
size: many
J: TRBJ2-1
V: TRBV9
D: .

CDR3: CAISARDQETQYF
DNA: TGTGCCATCAGTGCCCGGGATCAAGAGACCCAGTACTTC
size: many
J: TRBJ2-5
V: TRBV10-3
D: .

CDR3: CASSSPGIGPNSPLHF
DNA: TGTGCCAGCAGTTCGCCCGGGATCGGCCCTAATTCACCCCTCCACTTT
size: many
J: TRBJ1-6
V: TRBV27
D: .

CDR3: CATSDYKSGQPQHF
DNA: TGTGCCACCAGTGATTACAAGTCCGGGCAGCCCCAGCATTTT
size: many
J: TRBJ1-5
V: TRBV24-1
D: .

CDR3: CAALSPPDTQYF
DNA: TGTGCCGCACTTTCCCCCCCAGATACGCAGTATTTT
size: few
J: TRBJ2-3
V: TRBV6-1
D: .

CDR3: CASSYSSVGINQPQHF
DNA: TGTGCCAGCAGTTACTCGTCGGTCGGCATCAATCAGCCCCAGCATTTT
size: many
J: TRBJ1-5
V: TRBV6-2/TRBV6-3
D: .

CDR3: CATSRDSGQPYGYTF
DNA: TGTGCCACCAGCAGAGATTCGGGACAGCCTTATGGCTACACCTTC
size: many
J: TRBJ1-2
V: TRBV15
D: TRBD1

CDR3: CASSVSGQNSYEQYF
DNA: TGTGCCAGCAGCGTCTCGGGACAGAACTCCTACGAGCAGTACTTC
size: .
J: TRBJ2-7
V: TRBV7-2
D: TRBD1

CDR3: CASSHSSRELFF
DNA: TGCGCCAGCAGCCATTCGAGTAGGGAGCTGTTTTTT
size: many
J: TRBJ2-2
V: TRBV4-1
D: .

CDR3: CAWSVGAASNQPQHF
DNA: TGTGCCTGGAGTGTAGGGGCAGCTAGCAATCAGCCCCAGCATTTT
size: .
J: TRBJ1-5
V: TRBV30
D: .

CDR3: CASSLEVSGKQFF
DNA: TGTGCCAGCAGCTTAGAGGTTAGCGGGAAGCAGTTCTTC
size: many
J: TRBJ2-1
V: TRBV11-2
D: TRBD2

CDR3: CASSLAGGPSGEQYF
DNA: TGTGCCAGCAGTTTAGCGGGAGGGCCGTCCGGCGAGCAGTACTTC
size: many
J: TRBJ2-7
V: TRBV2
D: TRBD2

CDR3: CASSVVVGPRTEQFF
DNA: TGTGCCAGCAGCGTAGTAGTAGGGCCTCGGACTGAGCAGTTCTTC
size: many
J: TRBJ2-1
V: TRBV9
D: .

CDR3: CASSPPQGYQETQYF
DNA: TGTGCCAGCAGTCCTCCCCAGGGTTACCAAGAGACCCAGTACTTC
size: many
J: TRBJ2-5
V: TRBV28
D: .

CDR3: CASSGPTGTGIYYGYTF
DNA: TGTGCCAGTAGTGGACCAACCGGGACAGGAATATACTATGGCTACACCTTC
size: many
J: TRBJ1-2
V: TRBV19
D: TRBD1

CDR3: CASSQPGLYYGYTF
DNA: TGTGCCAGCAGCCAACCGGGACTGTACTATGGCTACACCTTC
size: .
J: TRBJ1-2
V: TRBV28
D: .

CDR3: CARTESTDTQYF
DNA: TGTGCCCGGACAGAGAGCACAGATACGCAGTATTTT
size: many
J: TRBJ2-3
V: TRBV30
D: .

CDR3: CATSDSEAFPKHGYTF
DNA: TGTGCCACCAGTGATTCAGAAGCTTTCCCCAAGCATGGCTACACCTTC
size: many
J: TRBJ1-2
V: TRBV24-1
D: .

CDR3: CASSPVADLTYEQYF
DNA: TGTGCCAGCAGTCCCGTGGCAGACTTGACCTACGAGCAGTACTTC
size: many
J: TRBJ2-7
V: TRBV28
D: .

CDR3: CASRPKGGHTEAFF
DNA: TGTGCCAGCAGACCAAAAGGAGGGCACACTGAAGCTTTCTTT
size: many
J: TRBJ1-1
V: TRBV7-9
D: .

CDR3: CASSPLPRGTILSGANVLTF
DNA: TGTGCCAGCAGTCCACTACCGAGAGGGACCATCCTCTCTGGGGCCAACGTCCTGACTTTC
size: many
J: TRBJ2-6
V: TRBV28
D: .

CDR3: CASSKAGTSTDAQYF
DNA: TGTGCCAGCAGTAAGGCCGGGACTAGCACAGATGCGCAGTATTTT
size: few
J: TRBJ2-3
V: TRBV7-9
D: TRBD2

CDR3: CASSPPRADWRKSGELFF
DNA: TGTGCCAGCAGCCCCCCACGGGCCGACTGGAGAAAAAGCGGGGAGCTGTTTTTT
size: many
J: TRBJ2-2
V: TRBV11-3
D: .

CDR3: CASSLMVFQNGYTF
DNA: TGTGCCAGCAGTTTAATGGTTTTCCAAAATGGCTACACCTTC
size: many
J: TRBJ1-2
V: TRBV28
D: .

CDR3: CASSLGQNNQPQHF
DNA: TGTGCCAGCAGCTTGGGGCAAAACAATCAGCCCCAGCATTTT
size: .
J: TRBJ1-5
V: TRBV5-5
D: .

CDR3: CSARHPGQGAYEQYF
DNA: TGCAGTGCTAGGCACCCGGGACAGGGGGCCTACGAGCAGTACTTC
size: once
J: TRBJ2-7
V: TRBV20-1
D: TRBD1

CDR3: CSASSRRAGYTF
DNA: TGCAGTGCTAGTAGCCGCCGGGCGGGCTACACCTTC
size: once
J: TRBJ1-2
V: TRBV20-1
D: .

CDR3: CASSDHRQGRYEQYF
DNA: TGTGCCAGCAGTGACCATCGACAGGGCCGGTACGAGCAGTACTTC
size: many
J: TRBJ2-7
V: TRBV2
D: TRBD1

CDR3: CSGVGLEPQETQYF
DNA: TGCAGTGGGGTGGGGCTCGAACCCCAAGAGACCCAGTACTTC
size: many
J: TRBJ2-5
V: TRBV20-1
D: .